This entry is about one TCR beta chain. The method was immunoSEQ multiplex PCR; TCRdb's version includes in-frame clones alone and lacks a portion of them. This repertoire shows 60,000 to 90,000 clones, approximately 94% found once; its top ten account for 2.5% to 3%. The record originates from a study of T cell changes during pregnancy in multiple sclerosis. The sample consisted of peripheral blood, taken after pregnancy. The TCR originated in a female donor in good health, enrolled as a control in a pregnancy study.

The CDR3 DNA is TGTGCCAGCTCGGTGGGGGGACTAGCGGGAGAAACCCAGTACTTC. Translating it yields CASSVGGLAGETQYF. The V gene is TRBV5-6, the J gene TRBJ2-5; 14 nucleotides match TRBD2. The CDR3 covers 15 residues. The V and J ends lost 7 bases and 8 bases, in that order; junction bases with no gene match: 10. Germline CDR1 SGHDT, CDR2 YYEEEE. Combining the CDR3 with reference TRBV5-6 and TRBJ2-5 gives the whole variable domain DAGVTQSPTHLIKTRGQQVTLRCSPKSGHDTVSWYQQALGQGPQFIFQYYEEEERQRGNFPDRFSGHQFPNYSSELNVNALLLGDSALYLCASSVGGLAGETQYFGPGTRLLVL.